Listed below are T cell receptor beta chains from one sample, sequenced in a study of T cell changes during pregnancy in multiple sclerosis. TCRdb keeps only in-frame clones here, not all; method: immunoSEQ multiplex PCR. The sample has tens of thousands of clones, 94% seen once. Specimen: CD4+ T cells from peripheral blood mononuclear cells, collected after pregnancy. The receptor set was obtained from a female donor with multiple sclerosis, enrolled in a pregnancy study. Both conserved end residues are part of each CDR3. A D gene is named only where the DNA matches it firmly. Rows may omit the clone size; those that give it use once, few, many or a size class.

CDR3: CASSTDRYYGYTF
DNA: TGTGCCAGCAGCACCGACAGGTACTATGGCTACACCTTC
D: NA
V: TRBV5-4
size: NA
J: TRBJ1-2

CDR3: CASREDAYGYTF
DNA: TGTGCCAGCAGGGAGGACGCTTATGGCTACACCTTC
D: NA
V: TRBV6-5
size: many
J: TRBJ1-2

CDR3: CASSWDITNTGELFF
DNA: TGTGCCAGCAGTTGGGACATTACTAACACCGGGGAGCTGTTTTTT
D: NA
V: TRBV6-5
size: NA
J: TRBJ2-2

CDR3: CASSLEQGASGAPYEQYF
DNA: TGTGCCAGCAGCTTAGAGCAGGGGGCGTCGGGAGCCCCCTACGAGCAGTACTTC
D: TRBD1
V: TRBV7-8
size: NA
J: TRBJ2-7

CDR3: CASRSEGEQYF
DNA: TGTGCCAGCAGATCCGAGGGCGAGCAGTACTTC
D: NA
V: TRBV2
size: NA
J: TRBJ2-7

CDR3: CASSVGGRDEKLFF
DNA: TGCGCCAGTTCTGTGGGGGGGCGGGATGAAAAACTGTTTTTT
D: NA
V: TRBV4-1
size: NA
J: TRBJ1-4

CDR3: CASSVGQGLITEAFF
DNA: TGTGCCAGCAGCGTGGGACAGGGGCTTATCACTGAAGCTTTCTTT
D: TRBD1
V: TRBV9
size: few
J: TRBJ1-1

CDR3: CASSVDPLLAVTGELFF
DNA: TGTGCCAGCAGCGTAGACCCGTTGCTAGCGGTAACCGGGGAGCTGTTTTTT
D: TRBD2
V: TRBV9
size: NA
J: TRBJ2-2

CDR3: CASSQEGRTGNTIYF
DNA: TGCGCCAGCAGCCAAGAAGGCAGGACTGGAAACACCATATATTTT
D: NA
V: TRBV4-1
size: NA
J: TRBJ1-3

CDR3: CASSYQGKRFF
DNA: TGTGCCAGCAGTTATCAGGGGAAGAGGTTTTTT
D: NA
V: TRBV6-6
size: NA
J: TRBJ1-4

CDR3: CASSPPAGADNEQFF
DNA: TGTGCCAGCAGCCCACCAGCGGGAGCGGACAATGAGCAGTTCTTC
D: TRBD2
V: TRBV6-6
size: NA
J: TRBJ2-1

CDR3: CAASVGGWDNEQFF
DNA: TGTGCCGCGAGTGTGGGAGGGTGGGACAATGAGCAGTTCTTC
D: TRBD2
V: TRBV19
size: NA
J: TRBJ2-1

CDR3: CASSRRGNTEAFF
DNA: TGTGCCAGCAGCCGCCGGGGGAACACTGAAGCTTTCTTT
D: NA
V: TRBV6-5
size: NA
J: TRBJ1-1

CDR3: CASSLPGTLAKNIQYF
DNA: TGTGCCAGCAGTCTCCCCGGGACATTAGCCAAAAACATTCAGTACTTC
D: NA
V: TRBV28
size: NA
J: TRBJ2-4

CDR3: CASSYWENDYGYTF
DNA: TGTGCCAGCAGTTACTGGGAGAACGACTATGGCTACACCTTC
D: NA
V: TRBV6-5
size: NA
J: TRBJ1-2

CDR3: CASRAQGARDSGELFF
DNA: TGTGCCAGCAGGGCACAGGGGGCTAGGGATTCCGGGGAGCTGTTTTTT
D: TRBD1
V: TRBV2
size: NA
J: TRBJ2-2

CDR3: CASRRRESSYEQYF
DNA: TGTGCCAGCAGGAGGAGGGAATCGTCCTACGAGCAGTACTTC
D: NA
V: TRBV6-5
size: NA
J: TRBJ2-7

CDR3: CATSRGLAGTYEQYF
DNA: TGTGCCACCAGCAGGGGATTAGCGGGAACCTACGAGCAGTACTTC
D: TRBD2
V: TRBV15
size: NA
J: TRBJ2-7

CDR3: CASTGSGGIIGETQYF
DNA: TGTGCCAGCACTGGCAGTGGAGGTATTATTGGAGAGACCCAGTACTTC
D: NA
V: TRBV28
size: NA
J: TRBJ2-5